This T cell receptor (beta chain) was retrieved from a study of monozygotic twins with inflammatory bowel disease. cDNA for each sample came from eight separate reactions. From its re-call of the 5' RACE reads, TCRdb lists each CDR3 protein once, without DNA. Its table records about 210,000 distinct CDR3 sequences. This CDR3 has 13 residues. CDR1 is SGHRS, CDR2 YFSETQ, per germline. With respect to this clonotype: The antigen is not known.

Overall study results and limits: No difference was seen in repertoire similarity between concordant and discordant twins, possibly from limited power. Whereas healthy co-twins had higher TCRbeta diversity (inverse Simpson), IBD patients had lower diversity.

Blood samples of about 2.5 ml were drawn from every donor. This chain uses TRBV5-1 with TRBJ1-1; TCRdb names TRBD1, which stays unverified in the absence of DNA. Sequencing was carried out using blood. This TCR was sampled from a human donor with ulcerative colitis or Crohn's disease, or a healthy co-twin of an affected twin (not recorded which). The CDR3 reads CASSGGTEREAFF.